The 14 T cell receptor beta chains given below trace back to one sample, sequenced in a study of cytomegalovirus exposure and HLA in healthy donors. Here immunoSEQ multiplex PCR was the method, and the copy in TCRdb shows in-frame clones only, minus some. The profile shows under 75,000 clones, around four fifths of them singletons. The source material was PBMCs. These TCRs come from a man aged 25 to 40 in good health and CMV-seronegative.

The V call is TRBV11-1, the J call TRBJ2-3; 8 nucleotides line up with TRBD2. The CDR3 is 16 amino acids. Germline CDR1 SGHAT, CDR2 FQDESV (reference sequence). V shed 5 bases and J 3 bases; nucleotides not matched to a gene: 10. CDR3 DNA sequence: TGTGCCAGCAGCCGAACCGGACTAGCCGGAACAGATACGCAGTATTTT. Its translation is CASSRTGLAGTDTQYF.

The rearrangement uses TRBV15 and TRBJ2-1; TRBD2 might be the D (7 bases). The CDR3 is 16 amino acids. CDR1 is LNHNV and CDR2 is YYDKDF in the germline V gene (reference sequence). The V end lost 0 bases, the J end lost 8 bases, and 17 bases lay between the germline ends. The CDR3 reads CATSRDGLAEGDEQFF. CDR3 nucleotides: TGTGCCACCAGCAGAGATGGGCTAGCGGAGGGGGATGAGCAGTTCTTC.

The chain employs TRBV6-6 and TRBJ1-4, with 8 bases aligning to TRBD1. This CDR3 has 13 residues. CDR1 is MNHNY, CDR2 SVGAGI, per germline (reference sequence). J was trimmed by 7 bases and V by 5 bases; bases with no gene match: 3. CDR3 nucleotide sequence: TGTGCCAGCAGTCGACAGGGGAGTGAAAAACTGTTTTTT. Protein sequence: CASSRQGSEKLFF.

This sequence joins TRBV19 and TRBJ1-2; D gene uncertain. Germline V CDR1 and CDR2: LNHDA, SQIVND (reference sequence). V was shortened by 7 bases and J by 5 bases, with 20 bases between the two germline ends. The CDR3 runs to 15 residues. The CDR3 bases are TGTGCCAGTAAAGTGGAGGGAAAGGGCTCATATGGCTACACCTTC. It specifies CASKVEGKGSYGYTF.

In its sample, this clone was seen a few times. The chain links TRBV30 to TRBJ2-1; 8 bases agree with TRBD2. This CDR3 comprises 15 residues. CDR1 and CDR2 (germline): GTSNPN, SVGIG (reference sequence). V shed 0 bases and J 10 bases; nucleotides not matched to a gene: 11. CDR3 bases: TGTGCCTGGAGTGTGTGGGCGGGGGGCAGGAGAGAGCAGTTCTTC. The encoded protein is CAWSVWAGGRREQFF.

DNA for the CDR3: TGTGCCTGGAGTTTGACTACTCAAGAGACCCAGTACTTC. Protein: CAWSLTTQETQYF. The V call is TRBV30, the J call TRBJ2-5, with a weak D call TRBD2 (5 bases). V dropped 2 bases and J dropped 2 bases, with 9 bases sitting between them. This CDR3 contains 13 residues. Per the germline V gene, CDR1 is GTSNPN and CDR2 is SVGIG (reference sequence).

This clone was seen a single time. DNA for the CDR3: TGTGCCAGCACCGAAGGTGGCCCGGGACAGGAGTTCTTC. Amino acids: CASTEGGPGQEFF. The rearrangement links TRBV6-1 to TRBJ2-1; TRBD1 matches at 8 bases. The V gene's germline CDR1 is MNHNS and CDR2 SASEGT. CDR3 size: 13 residues. The trim removed 7 bases at V and 14 bases at J, leaving 13 bases unmatched.

The rearrangement uses TRBV4-3 and TRBJ2-2; 10 bases map to TRBD2. The germline V gene encodes CDR1 LGHNA and CDR2 YSLEER. The V and J ends lost 4 bases and 6 bases, in that order; junction bases with no gene match: 14. The CDR3 consists of 18 residues. The CDR3 is CASSRLAISGGAPGELFF. The CDR3 DNA reads TGCGCCAGCAGCCGCTTAGCCATAAGCGGGGGGGCCCCCGGGGAGCTGTTTTTT.

The V and J genes are TRBV2 and TRBJ1-3; D not resolved. V lost 10 bases to trimming and J lost 0 bases, with 10 bases between them. Looked up from germline, CDR1 is SNHLY and CDR2 is FYNNEI. CDR3 length: 13 residues. The CDR3 DNA follows: TGTGCCATCCCAGGTCCCTCTGGAAACACCATATATTTT. Its protein product is CAIPGPSGNTIYF.

This chain connects TRBV6-1 to TRBJ1-3; weak D call: TRBD1 (6 bases). The germline V and J ends were trimmed by 3 bases and 1 base, with 10 bases remaining between them. There are 15 residues in the CDR3. Germline lookup yields CDR1 MNHNS and CDR2 SASEGT. CDR3 region: CASSEQGHSGNTIYF. The DNA of the CDR3 is TGTGCCAGCAGTGAGCAGGGACATTCTGGAAACACCATATATTTT.

CDR3 in DNA: TGTGCCAGCAGCGCAGGACAGCCGAGGGACACCATATATTTT. As protein: CASSAGQPRDTIYF. This chain links TRBV9 with TRBJ1-3, with D possibly TRBD1 on 6 matching bases. This CDR3 has 14 amino acids. Germline CDR1 is SGDLS and CDR2 is YYNGEE. V was shortened by 3 bases and J by 8 bases, with 15 bases between the two germline ends. Full variable domain (missing parts from reference TRBV9 and TRBJ1-3): DSGVTQTPKHLITATGQRVTLRCSPRSGDLSVYWYQQSLDQGLQFLIQYYNGEERAKGNILERFSAQQFPDLHSELNLSSLELGDSALYFCASSAGQPRDTIYFGEGSWLTVV.

CDR3 sequence (DNA): TGTGCCAGCAGCCAAGACAAATCAACAGGCGCCACCTACGAGCAGTACTTC. This encodes CASSQDKSTGATYEQYF. This sequence joins TRBV4-2 and TRBJ2-7, with a tentative D call TRBD1 (5 bases). This CDR3 is built from 17 residues. Per the germline V gene, CDR1 is LGHNA and CDR2 is YNFKEQ. Trimming stripped 0 bases from V and 2 bases from J, with 17 bases between.

The chain combines TRBV7-6 with TRBJ2-5; 8 nucleotides align to TRBD2. Germline V gene sequence: CDR1 SGHVS, CDR2 FNYEAQ. After removal of 5 bases from V and 6 bases from J, the junction contained 14 bases not matched to a gene. This CDR3 region has 16 residues. The CDR3 nucleotides read TGTGCCAGCAGCGACCCGCGGGAGGACCGTTTACAGACCCAGTACTTC. Amino acids: CASSDPREDRLQTQYF.

The chain joins TRBV29-1 to TRBJ2-7; D is undetermined. The CDR3 extends over 11 amino acids. The germline V and J ends were trimmed by 5 bases and 7 bases, with 12 bases remaining between them. Germline CDR1 is SQVTM and CDR2 is ANQGSEA. In DNA, the CDR3 is TGCAGCGTTAGGACCTTCGGGGAGCAGTACGTC. Amino acid sequence: CSVRTFGEQYV.